Following are 18 T cell receptor beta chains from one sample sequenced in a study of shared clonotypes between healthy human individuals. Profiled with immunoSEQ multiplex PCR; TCRdb holds only in-frame clones, not every one. The data show some 650,000 clones, 95% to 98% seen once. Material for sequencing was naive CD4+ T cells sorted from blood. Subset in this sample: CD45RA+ positively selected. Receptors originate from a woman aged 30 to 39 in good health.

This chain connects TRBV7-2 to TRBJ1-2; TRBD1 aligns across 9 bases. Germline V CDR1 and CDR2: SGHTA, FQGNSA. The CDR3 covers 15 residues. Trimming cost V 5 bases and J 7 bases; bases outside gene matches: 11. The CDR3 DNA reads as TGTGCCAGCAGCCTCCAGGGACAGGGCCTTAGTGGCTACACCTTC. Amino acid sequence: CASSLQGQGLSGYTF.

The rearrangement uses TRBV18 and TRBJ1-2, with TRBD1 identical over 12 bases. V shed 3 bases and J 3 bases; nucleotides not matched to a gene: 8. There are 17 residues in the CDR3. Germline CDR1 is KGHSH and CDR2 is LQKENI. The CDR3 reads CASSPGQGANSDYGYTF. For the CDR3, the DNA is TGTGCCAGCTCACCGGGACAGGGGGCGAACAGTGACTATGGCTACACCTTC. The full variable domain, in which reference TRBV18 and TRBJ1-2 provide the parts outside the CDR3, is NAGVMQNPRHLVRRRGQEARLRCSPMKGHSHVYWYRQLPEEGLKFMVYLQKENIIDESGMPKERFSAEFPKEGPSILRIQQVVRGDSAAYFCASSPGQGANSDYGYTFGSGTRLTVV.

The rearrangement uses TRBV5-1 and TRBJ2-2; no firm D call. CDR3 length: 16 residues. Germline assignment: CDR1 SGHRS and CDR2 YFSETQ. Trimming pared 0 bases from V and 5 bases from J, leaving 14 bases between. DNA for the CDR3: TGCGCCAGCAGCTTGGCCGAGGCAGGACCGACCGGGGAGCTGTTTTTT. Amino acid sequence: CASSLAEAGPTGELFF.

The rearrangement uses TRBV5-4 and TRBJ2-2, with 9 nucleotides matching TRBD2. The CDR3 contains 17 residues. V was clipped by 0 bases and J by 1 base; unmatched bases: 4. CDR1 SGHNT and CDR2 YYREEE come from the germline V gene (reference sequence). The CDR3 DNA reads as TGTGCCAGCAGCTTGGCCCGGACTAGCGAGAACACCGGGGAGCTGTTTTTT. Its protein is CASSLARTSENTGELFF.

The V and J genes are TRBV28 and TRBJ2-7; maybe TRBD2 (6 bases). V lost 7 bases to trimming and J lost 5 bases, with 9 bases between them. The germline V gene encodes CDR1 MDHEN and CDR2 SYDVKM. This CDR3 comprises 11 residues. The CDR3 DNA reads TGTGCCAGCACCCGGAGGGACGAGCAGTACTTC. Its protein is CASTRRDEQYF.

This clone was counted a single time. The chain links TRBV19 to TRBJ2-7, with 13 bases matching TRBD2. Germline CDR1 and CDR2: LNHDA and SQIVND (reference sequence). The CDR3 runs 21 residues. Unmatched junction bases numbered 20, after V lost 3 bases and J lost 3 bases. CDR3 sequence reads: CASSILLVAGTSGMFNYEQYF. As DNA, the CDR3 is TGTGCCAGTAGTATCTTGTTGGTGGCCGGGACTAGCGGGATGTTCAACTACGAGCAGTACTTC.

The chain joins TRBV18 to TRBJ1-1; no definite D call. The CDR3 sequence is 13 residues long. Looked up from germline, CDR1 is KGHSH and CDR2 is LQKENI. The V gene lost 2 bases and the J gene lost 3 bases, with 7 bases spanning the gap. Here the CDR3 DNA reads TGTGCCAGCTCACCAGCGGTTGACACTGAAGCTTTCTTT. Translation: CASSPAVDTEAFF.

CDR3 region: CASSQGDLKGRGENIQYF. The DNA for the CDR3 is TGTGCCAGCAGCCAAGGGGACCTCAAGGGGAGGGGAGAAAACATTCAGTACTTC. The rearrangement uses TRBV4-2 and TRBJ2-4; 7 nucleotides line up with TRBD2. V was pared by 1 base and J by 5 bases, with 14 bases of the junction left unmatched. Germline CDR1 is LGHNA and CDR2 is YNFKEQ. CDR3 length equals 18 residues.

The rearrangement uses TRBV27 and TRBJ2-1; D remains ambiguous. V lost 2 bases, J lost 4 bases, and 9 bases lay in between. The CDR3 covers 14 residues. Germline V lookup: CDR1 MNHEY, CDR2 SMNVEV (reference sequence). The CDR3 spells CASSLGRPYNEQFF. DNA for the CDR3: TGTGCCAGCAGTTTAGGACGACCGTACAATGAGCAGTTCTTC.

The chain joins TRBV4-2 to TRBJ2-5, with 10 positions matching TRBD2. The J call may be faulty, since TRBJ2-7 better matches the DNA end. The CDR3 runs to 17 residues. CDR1 and CDR2 (germline): LGHNA, YNFKEQ. CDR3 amino acids: CASSQELAGSWSYEQYF. The DNA of the CDR3 is TGTGCCAGCAGCCAAGAACTAGCGGGAAGCTGGTCCTACGAGCAGTACTTC.

The chain is built from TRBV25-1 and TRBJ2-7, with TRBD2 as a possible D gene (5 bases). Germline V CDR1 and CDR2: MGHDK, SYGVNS. V lost 5 bases and J 2 bases, leaving 13 bases between the germline ends. The CDR3 totals 14 residues. The CDR3 DNA follows: TGTGCCAGCAGTACCGCTAGCCGCCCCTACGAGCAGTACTTC. Amino acids: CASSTASRPYEQYF.

The V call is TRBV29-1, the J call TRBJ2-5; no reliable D call. This CDR3 is built from 12 residues. In germline, CDR1 is SQVTM, CDR2 ANQGSEA. V dropped 3 bases and J dropped 1 base, with 6 bases sitting between them. The CDR3 is CSVESRQETQYF. The CDR3 coding sequence is TGCAGCGTTGAGTCCCGCCAAGAGACCCAGTACTTC.

This clone has only one observation. The chain couples TRBV28 to TRBJ2-1; no definite D call. This CDR3 has 13 residues. Deletions cut 2 bases from V and 8 bases from J, with 10 bases between. Germline CDR1 MDHEN, CDR2 SYDVKM. The CDR3 coding sequence is TGTGCCAGCAGTTTACCGCCCCACGATGAGCAGTTCTTC. It is translated as CASSLPPHDEQFF.

The V and J genes are TRBV19 and TRBJ2-7; 11 bases map to TRBD2. This CDR3 contains 15 residues. The V segment lost 4 bases and the J segment 3 bases; nucleotides outside the gene matches: 5. Germline V gives CDR1 LNHDA, CDR2 SQIVND (reference sequence). CDR3 amino acids: CASSSPGLAVYEQYF. The CDR3 nucleotides are TGTGCCAGTAGTAGCCCGGGACTAGCGGTCTACGAGCAGTACTTC.

This sequence joins TRBV28 and TRBJ2-1; 11 bases fit TRBD2. This CDR3 region has 16 residues. Trimming at V came to 4 bases and at J to 6 bases, leaving 8 bases not matched to a gene. In germline, CDR1 is MDHEN, CDR2 SYDVKM. The CDR3 here is CASSSYTSGSGNEQFF. In DNA form, the CDR3 reads TGTGCCAGCAGTTCCTACACTAGCGGGAGTGGCAATGAGCAGTTCTTC.

This clone was picked up one time. This chain joins TRBV29-1 and TRBJ1-1, with unresolved D. Trimming pared 7 bases from V and 6 bases from J, leaving 18 bases between. Germline V gene lookup returns CDR1 SQVTM and CDR2 ANQGSEA. The CDR3 loop spans 13 amino acids. CDR3 amino acids: CSATLGGWAEAFF. In DNA, the CDR3 is TGCAGCGCTACGTTGGGCGGGTGGGCTGAAGCTTTCTTT. The full variable domain, with the rest looked up from reference TRBV29-1 and TRBJ1-1, is SAVISQKPSRDICQRGTSLTIQCQVDSQVTMMFWYRQQPGQSLTLIATANQGSEATYESGFVIDKFPISRPNLTFSTLTVSNMSPEDSSIYLCSATLGGWAEAFFGQGTRLTVV.

The V call is TRBV2, the J call TRBJ1-1; D is ambiguous. The V end lost 4 bases, the J end lost 3 bases, and 9 bases lay between the germline ends. CDR3 length: 13 amino acids. Germline V lookup: CDR1 SNHLY, CDR2 FYNNEI. This chain's CDR3 is CASSAREDTEAFF. DNA for the CDR3: TGTGCCAGCAGTGCTCGGGAAGACACTGAAGCTTTCTTT.

This chain joins TRBV6-6 and TRBJ1-1; TRBD1 aligns across 7 bases. V lost 7 bases, J lost 7 bases, and 12 bases stayed unmatched. CDR3 length: 14 amino acids. Germline CDR1 is MNHNY and CDR2 is SVGAGI (reference sequence). As DNA, the CDR3 is TGTGCCAGCATCTTAAAAGGCAGGGGGGATGAAGCTTTCTTT. Translated: CASILKGRGDEAFF.